This entry features one T cell receptor (beta chain) sequence. Produced via immunoSEQ multiplex PCR; TCRdb's table is partial and in-frame only. Here the sample spans roughly 2,000,000 clones, 80% to 95% being singletons. CD45RO negativity and positive selection for CCR7 defined naive CD8 cells, a population that excluded terminally differentiated effector memory CD45RA+ cells. This sample was taken from a study of shared clonotypes between healthy human individuals. This CDR3 contains 16 residues. The V and J ends lost 1 base and 3 bases respectively, with 16 bases between them. Germline V gives CDR1 SGHAT, CDR2 FQNNGV.

The receptor comes from a man between 18 and 35 years old in good health. Some clones in this sample may be carry-over from other donors' samples. The chain links TRBV11-2 to TRBJ2-7; the D call may be TRBD1 or TRBD2 (6 bases each). Sequenced input: naive CD8+ T cells from PBMCs. CDR3 residues: CASSLVPRGRDYEQYF. The CDR3 DNA reads as TGTGCCAGCAGCTTAGTCCCACGGGGGCGGGACTACGAGCAGTACTTC.